The entry below describes one TCR beta chain. The antigen is not known. Looked up from germline, CDR1 is SEHNR and CDR2 is FQNEAQ (reference sequence). Trimming took 5 bases from V and 1 from J, leaving 15 bases between them. The CDR3 contains 15 residues. These data belong to a study of cytomegalovirus exposure and HLA in healthy donors. General observations from the study: Later analysis suggested most CMV-associated TCR beta chains were HLA-restricted. Reportedly, cytomegalovirus status was diagnosed with high sensitivity and specificity. Reports indicate that TCR beta sequences accurately predicted the HLA-A and HLA-B alleles of most subjects. There were around 160 TCR beta chains listed as cytomegalovirus-associated.

It was with 60 Vbeta and 13 Jbeta primers that the PCR ran. Data came from immunoSEQ multiplex PCR; TCRdb stores just in-frame clones and leaves some out. The repertoire holds around 140,000 clones, with approximately 80% as singletons. Material for sequencing was PBMCs. This receptor was identified in a male donor in good health and CMV-seropositive. The chain has TRBV7-9 and TRBJ2-7; a weak D match, TRBD1 (6 bases). CDR3 bases: TGTGCCAGCAGCCAACAGGGAAAAGGTTCCTACGAGCAGTACTTC. It yields the protein CASSQQGKGSYEQYF.